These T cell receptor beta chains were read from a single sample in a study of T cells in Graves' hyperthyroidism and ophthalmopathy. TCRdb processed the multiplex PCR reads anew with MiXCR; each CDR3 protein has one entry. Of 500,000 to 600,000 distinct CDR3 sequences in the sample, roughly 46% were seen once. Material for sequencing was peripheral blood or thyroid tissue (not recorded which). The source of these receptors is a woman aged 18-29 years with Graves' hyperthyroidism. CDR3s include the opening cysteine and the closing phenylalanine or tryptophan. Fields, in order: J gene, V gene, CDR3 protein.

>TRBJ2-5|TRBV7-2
CASARLADRETQYF
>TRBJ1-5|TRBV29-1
CSVPGQGDYEHF
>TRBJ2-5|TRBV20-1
CSARTTGPAQETQYF
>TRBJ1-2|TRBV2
CASSLPSTYNGYTF
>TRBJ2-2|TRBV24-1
CATSEILSGSNTGELFF
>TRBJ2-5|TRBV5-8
CASSHDSGGRTQYF
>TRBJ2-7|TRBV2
CASRTDASYEQYF
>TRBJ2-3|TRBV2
CASSDLLRTDTQYF
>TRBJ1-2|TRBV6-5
CTSSYFTLDRGRNGYTF
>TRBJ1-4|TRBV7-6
CASSPLQGANEKLFF
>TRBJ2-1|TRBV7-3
CASSKTPTSYNEQFF
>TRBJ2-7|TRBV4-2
CASSLGTSGNYEQYF
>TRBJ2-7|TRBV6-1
CASSDPGQFYEQYF
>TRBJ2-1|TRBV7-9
CASSLLAGGPVDEQFF
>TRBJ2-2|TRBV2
CASTQDRVDTGELFF
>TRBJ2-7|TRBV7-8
CAWSTPGGGYEQYF
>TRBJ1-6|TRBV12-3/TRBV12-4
CASSLDLPSSPLHF
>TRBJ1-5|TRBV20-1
CSARTGNQHF
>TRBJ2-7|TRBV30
CAWSPILAGAYEQYF
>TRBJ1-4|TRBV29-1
CSVESGTEIMKNCFF
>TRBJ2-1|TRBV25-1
CASSDPRGDEQFF
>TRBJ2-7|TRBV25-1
CASSEGARGTGHYEQYF
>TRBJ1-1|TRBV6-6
CASSEVDRETNTEAFF
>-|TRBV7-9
CASSVGGGYEQFF
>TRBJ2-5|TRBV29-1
CSGQETQYF
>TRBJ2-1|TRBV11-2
CASSPGTSGRVEQLF
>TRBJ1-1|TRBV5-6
CASSYGQVSFGNTEAFF
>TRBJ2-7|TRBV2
CASSVGGIYEQYF
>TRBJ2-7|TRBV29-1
CSVGRGQGAYEQYF
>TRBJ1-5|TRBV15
CATSRDQGGQPQHF
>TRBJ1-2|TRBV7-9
CASSLDLGDSTYGYTF